The T cell receptor (beta chain) under discussion was sequenced for a study of blood T cell repertoires in COVID-19 (TCRdb year 2020). A note on the overall study: Collaborator samples came from the United States, Italy and Spain and covered acute and convalescent phases of COVID-19. The material from the prospective study consisted of cDNA or gDNA derived from T cells, B-cell-depleted T cells, or PBMCs. HLA class I and class II types, where available, came from metadata supplied by the sample provider rather than from assay-based typing. A de-identified subject ID, COVID-19 status, age in years and sex were almost always included in the sample metadata. Subjects who had been exposed to COVID-19, were actively infected with it, or had recovered from it provided the deeply sampled blood TCRbeta repertoires that made up the dataset. The repertoires were released in a freely available public database meant as a resource for research on the immune response to SARS-CoV-2. The samples were drawn from the first 160 participants of the ongoing ImmuneRACE study and from over 950 subjects provided by 6 global collaborators.

General conclusions and limits of the study: The amount of clinical and demographic metadata varied by source and participant and was provided uncurated.

One collaborating source in Seattle enrolled patients while the patients were actively infected and followed the patients over time throughout the course of disease. Collaborating institutions collected whole blood in K2EDTA tubes following their own protocols. For TCRbeta analysis, collaborators shipped samples in one of three forms: frozen whole blood, isolated PBMCs, or DNA extracted from either of those sample types. CDR1 and CDR2 are drawn from the germline V gene (reference sequence): LNHDA, SQIVND. From its cysteine to its phenylalanine, the CDR3 spans 15 amino acids. The only DNA kept is the CDR3, 45 bases in frame from the first base. V is clipped by 4 bases and J by 1 base, and the sequence between their germline boundaries is 13 bases long. In regard to this clone: Its antigen specificity is not known. Within one base of it there is no much larger clone, and no base qualities were kept.

TCRbeta CDR3 regions were amplified from genomic DNA by means of the immunoSEQ Assay, a bias-controlled multiplex PCR. Concerning the study's data processing: Nucleated cell counts per sample were estimated from amplification of reference gene primers within the assay. Sequence reads were collapsed and filtered to measure the absolute abundance of every unique TCRbeta CDR3 rearrangement. For each sample, productive Simpson clonality was calculated by taking the square root of Simpson's diversity index across productive rearrangements. Drawn from immuneACCESS, this table holds only the in-frame rearrangements with V and J called that TCRdb kept. Clones are partly lost; checked studies trace under half to an unresolved V gene and leave the rest unexplained. V and J calls plus clone size are reproduced from that table; the DNA served to infer D and trimming. For this sample there are under 65,000 clones; around nine tenths appear just once. The ten largest make up approximately 6% of the sample.

The rearrangement joined TRBV19 to TRBJ1-2, and the D gene may be TRBD1, 6 bases matching. Sequencing used peripheral blood. This TCR came from a woman aged 60-70 years with COVID-19, enrolled during active disease. The CDR3 sequence is CASSTIRDINYGYTF. The DNA sequence is given as TGTGCCAGTAGTACTATCCGGGACATTAACTATGGCTACACCTTC.